This passage covers 2 T cell receptor beta chains from one sample sequenced in a study of CD8 T cells in Susac syndrome. An amount of RNA that ranged from roughly 0.45 to 1 ug was reverse transcribed with random hexamers. One entry per CDR3 protein results from TCRdb running MiXCR on the immunoSEQ multiplex PCR reads. The sample holds approximately 110,000 distinct CDR3 sequences; over 85% are singletons and the top ten take approximately 0.3%. The sequenced sample was CD8+ T cells from PBMCs. Source of these receptors: a human donor with multiple sclerosis.

CDR3 amino acids: CASNPLAGSTDTQYF. CDR3 bases: TGTGCCAGCAACCCCCTAGCGGGGAGCACAGATACGCAGTATTTT. The chain has TRBV28 and TRBJ2-3; 9 bases match TRBD2. The CDR3 is made up of 15 amino acids. With V trimmed by 7 bases and J by 0 bases, 5 bases remained unmatched. Germline V lookup: CDR1 MDHEN, CDR2 SYDVKM.

The V call is TRBV14, the J call TRBJ1-1; D gene uncertain. Trimming stripped 3 bases from V and 2 bases from J, with 13 bases between. The CDR3 extends over 15 amino acids. CDR1 and CDR2 from the germline V gene are SGHDN and FVKESK. CDR3 region: CASSHQGIPNTEAFF. The CDR3 nucleotides are TGTGCCAGCAGCCATCAAGGGATTCCAAACACTGAAGCTTTCTTT. The complete variable domain, with remaining parts taken from reference TRBV14 and TRBJ1-1, reads EAGVTQFPSHSVIEKGQTVTLRCDPISGHDNLYWYRRVMGKEIKFLLHFVKESKQDESGMPNNRFLAERTGGTYSTLKVQPAELEDSGVYFCASSHQGIPNTEAFFGQGTRLTVV.